This T cell receptor beta chain was recorded in a study of blood T cell repertoires in COVID-19. The germline gives CDR1 SGHVS, CDR2 FNYEAQ. CDR3 length: 16 amino acids. Between the trimmed V and J ends, which lost 1 base and 3 bases, there was a span of 12 bases. Profiling relied on immunoSEQ multiplex PCR, and the TCRdb table lists in-frame clones only, not all of them. The sample has around 62,000 clones; roughly 90% are singletons. This clonotype was obtained from a woman aged 55-70 years with acute or convalescent COVID-19. This rearrangement joins TRBV7-6 to TRBJ1-4; D gene unclear. Material: peripheral blood. Here the CDR3 reads CASSLGVARANEKLFF. The CDR3, as DNA: TGTGCCAGCAGCTTAGGGGTCGCGCGGGCTAATGAAAAACTGTTTTTT.